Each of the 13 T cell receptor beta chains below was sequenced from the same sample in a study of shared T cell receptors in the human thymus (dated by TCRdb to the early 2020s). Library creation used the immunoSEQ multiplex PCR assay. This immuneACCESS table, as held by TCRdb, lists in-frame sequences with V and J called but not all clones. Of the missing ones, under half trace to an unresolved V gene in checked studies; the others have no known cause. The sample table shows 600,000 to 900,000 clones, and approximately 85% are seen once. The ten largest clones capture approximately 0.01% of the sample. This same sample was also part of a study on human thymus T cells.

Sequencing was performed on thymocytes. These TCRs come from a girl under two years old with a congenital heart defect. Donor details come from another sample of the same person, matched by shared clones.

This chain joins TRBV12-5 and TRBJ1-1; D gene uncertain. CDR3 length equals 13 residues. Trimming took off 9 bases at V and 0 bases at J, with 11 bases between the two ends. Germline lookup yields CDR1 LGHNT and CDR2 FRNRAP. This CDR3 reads CASYKRLNTEAFF. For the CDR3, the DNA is TGTGCTAGCTACAAGAGGTTGAACACTGAAGCTTTCTTT.

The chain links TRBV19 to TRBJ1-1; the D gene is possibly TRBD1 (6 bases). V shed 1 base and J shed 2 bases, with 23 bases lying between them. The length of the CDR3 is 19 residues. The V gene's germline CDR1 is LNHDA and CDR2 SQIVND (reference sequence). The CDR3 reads CASSIGLSDSQKSNTEAFF. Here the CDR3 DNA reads TGTGCCAGTAGTATAGGTTTATCGGACAGCCAAAAATCCAACACTGAAGCTTTCTTT.

The CDR3 loop reads CASSLLALNQPQHF. CDR3 bases: TGTGCCAGCAGTTTATTGGCTCTCAATCAGCCCCAGCATTTT. The chain joins TRBV28 to TRBJ1-5; D ambiguous. The CDR3 sequence is 14 residues long. The V and J ends lost 1 base and 3 bases respectively, with 7 bases between them. In germline, CDR1 is MDHEN, CDR2 SYDVKM.

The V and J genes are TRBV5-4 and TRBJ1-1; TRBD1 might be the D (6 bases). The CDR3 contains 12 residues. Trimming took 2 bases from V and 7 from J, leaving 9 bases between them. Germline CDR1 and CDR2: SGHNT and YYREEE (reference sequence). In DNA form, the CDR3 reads TGTGCCAGCAGCTTTGGACAGCATGAAGCTTTCTTT. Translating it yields CASSFGQHEAFF.

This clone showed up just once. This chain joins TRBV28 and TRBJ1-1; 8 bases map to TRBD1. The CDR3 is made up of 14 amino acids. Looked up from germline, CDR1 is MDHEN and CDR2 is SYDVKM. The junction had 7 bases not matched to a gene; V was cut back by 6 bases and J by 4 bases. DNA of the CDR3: TGTGCCAGCAGGGGGACAGGAGCGGGCACTGAAGCTTTCTTT. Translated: CASRGTGAGTEAFF.

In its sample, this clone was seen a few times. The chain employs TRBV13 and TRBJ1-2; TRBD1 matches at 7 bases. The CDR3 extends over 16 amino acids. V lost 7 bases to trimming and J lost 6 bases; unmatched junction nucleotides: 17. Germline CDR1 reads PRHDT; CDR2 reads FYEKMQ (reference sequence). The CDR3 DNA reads TGTGCCAGCACCTTCAGGGGGAAGTTAAGGGTTAATGGCTACACCTTC. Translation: CASTFRGKLRVNGYTF.

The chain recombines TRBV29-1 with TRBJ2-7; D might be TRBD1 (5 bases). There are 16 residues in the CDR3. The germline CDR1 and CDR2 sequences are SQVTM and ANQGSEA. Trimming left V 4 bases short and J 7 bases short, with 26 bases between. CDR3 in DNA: TGCAGCGTTGTGGGGTTATTCGGCAGGGATGTACGGGAGCAGTACTTC. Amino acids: CSVVGLFGRDVREQYF.

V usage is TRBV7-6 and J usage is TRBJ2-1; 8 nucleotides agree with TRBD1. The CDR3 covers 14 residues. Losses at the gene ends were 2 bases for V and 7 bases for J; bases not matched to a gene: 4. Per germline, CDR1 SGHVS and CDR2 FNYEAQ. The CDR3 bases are TGTGCCAGCAGCTTACGCGGACAGGGAAATGAGCAGTTCTTC. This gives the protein CASSLRGQGNEQFF.

The CDR3 nucleotides read TGTGCCAGCAGCTTGGGGTTGCAGGGACAGGGGGTTAGCTACAATGAGCAGTTCTTC. This codes for CASSLGLQGQGVSYNEQFF. The J gene is TRBJ2-1, the V gene TRBV5-6; 11 bases are shared with TRBD1. The CDR3 has 19 amino acids. V lost 0 bases and J lost 3; bases outside the gene matches: 11. Per the germline V gene, CDR1 is SGHDT and CDR2 is YYEEEE.

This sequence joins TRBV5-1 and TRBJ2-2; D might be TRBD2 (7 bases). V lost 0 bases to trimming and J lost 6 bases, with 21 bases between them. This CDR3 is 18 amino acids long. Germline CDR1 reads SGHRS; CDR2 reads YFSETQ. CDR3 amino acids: CASSLGFRGRREAGELFF. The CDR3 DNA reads TGCGCCAGCAGCTTGGGGTTCAGGGGCCGCCGGGAGGCCGGGGAGCTGTTTTTT.

CDR3 coding DNA: TGTGCCAGCAGTGAAGGGGGGCTAGCGGGTGGGATGGGGGGGCGCACAGATACGCAGTATTTT. Encoded protein: CASSEGGLAGGMGGRTDTQYF. The rearrangement uses TRBV6-1 and TRBJ2-3, with TRBD2 matching over 8 bases. The V gene's germline CDR1 is MNHNS and CDR2 SASEGT. The CDR3 length is 21 residues. The V gene end was trimmed by 1 base and the J gene end by 1 base; junction bases not matched to a gene: 19.

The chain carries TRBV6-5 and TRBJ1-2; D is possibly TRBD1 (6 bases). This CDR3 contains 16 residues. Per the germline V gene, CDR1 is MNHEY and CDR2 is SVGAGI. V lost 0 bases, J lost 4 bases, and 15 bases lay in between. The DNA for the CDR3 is TGTGCCAGCAGTTACTCGAACGGGGGGCTAACCTATGGCTACACCTTC. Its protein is CASSYSNGGLTYGYTF.

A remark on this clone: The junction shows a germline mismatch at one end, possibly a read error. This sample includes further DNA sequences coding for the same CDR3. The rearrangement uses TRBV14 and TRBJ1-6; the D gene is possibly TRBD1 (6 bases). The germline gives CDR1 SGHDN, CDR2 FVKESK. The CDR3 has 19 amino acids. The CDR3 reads CASSQASHPTTGPHSPLHF. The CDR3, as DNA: TGTGCCAGCAGCCAAGCCTCCCACCCCACGACAGGACCTCATTCCCCCCTCCACTTT.